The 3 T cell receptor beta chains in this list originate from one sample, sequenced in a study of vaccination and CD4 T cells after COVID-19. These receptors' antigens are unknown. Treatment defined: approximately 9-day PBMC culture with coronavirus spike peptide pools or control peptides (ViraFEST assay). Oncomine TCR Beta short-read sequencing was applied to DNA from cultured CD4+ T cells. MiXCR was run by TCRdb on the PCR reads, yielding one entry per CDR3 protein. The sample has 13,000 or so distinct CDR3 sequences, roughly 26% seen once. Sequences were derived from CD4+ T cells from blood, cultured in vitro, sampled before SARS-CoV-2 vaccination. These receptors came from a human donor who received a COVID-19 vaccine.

The CDR3: CASSETGGTNEKLFF. CDR3 in DNA: TGTGCCAGCAGTGAGACAGGAGGCACTAATGAAAAACTGTTTTTT. The V and J genes are TRBV2 and TRBJ1-4; a weak D match, TRBD1 (6 bases). The germline V gene has CDR1 SNHLY and CDR2 FYNNEI. CDR3 length equals 15 residues. V lost 3 bases and J lost 2, with 10 bases in between.

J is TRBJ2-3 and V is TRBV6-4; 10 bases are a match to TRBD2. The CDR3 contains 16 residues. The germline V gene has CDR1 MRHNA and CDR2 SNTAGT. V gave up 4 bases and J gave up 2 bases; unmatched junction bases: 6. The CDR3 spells CASSVMSGGATDTQYF. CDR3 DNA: TGTGCCAGCAGTGTTATGAGCGGGGGGGCCACAGATACGCAGTATTTT.

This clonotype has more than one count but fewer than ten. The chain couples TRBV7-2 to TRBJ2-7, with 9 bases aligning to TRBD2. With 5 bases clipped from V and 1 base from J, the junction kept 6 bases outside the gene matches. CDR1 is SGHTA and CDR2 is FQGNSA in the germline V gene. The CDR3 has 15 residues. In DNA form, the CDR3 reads TGTGCCAGCAGCCTCACTAGCGGGCCTTCCTACGAGCAGTACTTC. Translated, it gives CASSLTSGPSYEQYF. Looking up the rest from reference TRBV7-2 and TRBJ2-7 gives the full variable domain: GAGVSQSPSNKVTEKGKDVELRCDPISGHTALYWYRQSLGQGLEFLIYFQGNSAPDKSGLPSDRFSAERTGGSVSTLTIQRTQQEDSAVYLCASSLTSGPSYEQYFGPGTRLTVT.